This is a list of T cell receptor beta chains from one sample in a study of cytomegalovirus exposure and HLA in healthy donors. Profiling relied on immunoSEQ multiplex PCR, and the TCRdb table lists in-frame clones only, not all of them. The sample lists under 150,000 clones, around 10% occurring once. The specimen sequenced was PBMCs. These receptor sequences come from a male donor in good health and CMV-seronegative. The CDR3 runs from the conserved cysteine through the conserved F or W. The D gene is left open where the match is weak. Only part of the rows carry a size: once, few, many, or a class if the clone is expanded.

D gene: .
J gene: TRBJ2-1
clone size: .
V gene: TRBV9
CDR3 DNA: TGTGCCAGCAGCCTCGGGGACTGGAATGAGCAGTTCTTC
CDR3 protein: CASSLGDWNEQFF

D gene: TRBD1
J gene: TRBJ2-7
clone size: few
V gene: TRBV28
CDR3 DNA: TGTGCCAGCAGAGGTGGGACAGGACCTAACTACGAGCAGTACTTC
CDR3 protein: CASRGGTGPNYEQYF

D gene: .
J gene: TRBJ2-1
clone size: .
V gene: TRBV4-3
CDR3 DNA: TGCGCCAGCAGCCAAGATCAACGGGGGGCCCTCGTATCCAATGAGCAGTTCTTC
CDR3 protein: CASSQDQRGALVSNEQFF

D gene: .
J gene: TRBJ2-3
clone size: .
V gene: TRBV5-1
CDR3 DNA: TGCGCCAGCAGCTTCTTAGCGTCTGATACGCAGTATTTT
CDR3 protein: CASSFLASDTQYF

D gene: TRBD1
J gene: TRBJ2-7
clone size: .
V gene: TRBV5-1
CDR3 DNA: TGCGCCAGCAGCTGGGACAGGGGAGGCGAGCAGTACTTC
CDR3 protein: CASSWDRGGEQYF

D gene: .
J gene: TRBJ1-6
clone size: few
V gene: TRBV5-4
CDR3 DNA: TGTGCCAGCAGCTTGGAGAGAGGCGTTAATTCACCCCTCCACTTT
CDR3 protein: CASSLERGVNSPLHF

D gene: .
J gene: TRBJ1-1
clone size: .
V gene: TRBV29-1
CDR3 DNA: TGCAGCGTTGATGGGTACAGGGCGGGTTTCTTT
CDR3 protein: CSVDGYRAGFF

D gene: .
J gene: TRBJ1-6
clone size: .
V gene: TRBV5-4
CDR3 DNA: TGTGCCAGCAGCTTGACAGGCTCCTATAATTCACCCCTCCACTTT
CDR3 protein: CASSLTGSYNSPLHF

D gene: .
J gene: TRBJ1-4
clone size: .
V gene: TRBV7-9
CDR3 DNA: TGTGCCAGCAGCTTAGGGGGAGCGGCTAATGAAAAACTGTTTTTT
CDR3 protein: CASSLGGAANEKLFF

D gene: TRBD1
J gene: TRBJ1-4
clone size: .
V gene: TRBV30
CDR3 DNA: TGTGCCTGGAGTGTACTCGGACAGGGGGCGTTTTTT
CDR3 protein: CAWSVLGQGAFF

D gene: TRBD1
J gene: TRBJ2-7
clone size: few
V gene: TRBV29-1
CDR3 DNA: TGCAGCGTGCCGGGACAGGAATCCTACGAGCAGTACTTC
CDR3 protein: CSVPGQESYEQYF

D gene: TRBD1
J gene: TRBJ1-5
clone size: few
V gene: TRBV2
CDR3 DNA: TGTGCCAGCGGGGGACAGACCAATCAGCCCCAGCATTTT
CDR3 protein: CASGGQTNQPQHF

D gene: TRBD2
J gene: TRBJ2-1
clone size: .
V gene: TRBV19
CDR3 DNA: TGTGCCAGTCGTACGGGGGGATCCGCTTACAATGAGCAGTTCTTC
CDR3 protein: CASRTGGSAYNEQFF

D gene: TRBD2
J gene: TRBJ2-2
clone size: once
V gene: TRBV5-1
CDR3 DNA: TGCGCCAGCAGAATGGCGGGAGTTCCCGGGGAGCTGTTTTTT
CDR3 protein: CASRMAGVPGELFF

D gene: TRBD2
J gene: TRBJ2-5
clone size: few
V gene: TRBV30
CDR3 DNA: TGTGCCTGGACCGCGCGGGAGCAGGAGACCCAGTACTTC
CDR3 protein: CAWTAREQETQYF

D gene: TRBD2
J gene: TRBJ2-7
clone size: .
V gene: TRBV7-9
CDR3 DNA: TGTGCCAGCAGTCCTCTCGGACTAGCGGGAGTTTTC
CDR3 protein: CASSPLGLAGVF

D gene: TRBD2
J gene: TRBJ2-2
clone size: few
V gene: TRBV7-2
CDR3 DNA: TGTGCCAGCAGCTCGGATAGCGGGAGACGAGCCGGGGAGCTGTTTTTT
CDR3 protein: CASSSDSGRRAGELFF

D gene: TRBD1
J gene: TRBJ1-2
clone size: .
V gene: TRBV27
CDR3 DNA: TGTGCCAGCAGTTCGCTGGACAGGGTAGGCGGCTACACCTTC
CDR3 protein: CASSSLDRVGGYTF

D gene: .
J gene: TRBJ2-7
clone size: few
V gene: TRBV11-3
CDR3 DNA: TGTGCCAGCAGCCAGTACAGCTCCTACGAGCAGTACTTC
CDR3 protein: CASSQYSSYEQYF

D gene: .
J gene: TRBJ1-1
clone size: .
V gene: TRBV18
CDR3 DNA: TGTGCCAGCTCACCAGAGCGGGGGGCAAACACTGAAGCTTTCTTT
CDR3 protein: CASSPERGANTEAFF

D gene: .
J gene: TRBJ1-2
clone size: .
V gene: TRBV25-1
CDR3 DNA: TGTGCCAGCAGTGAAGGGTGGGGCAGGGGCTACACCTTC
CDR3 protein: CASSEGWGRGYTF

D gene: .
J gene: TRBJ1-1
clone size: few
V gene: TRBV30
CDR3 DNA: TGTGCCTGGAGTCTCCAGGGTTCCGCTGAAGCTTTCTTT
CDR3 protein: CAWSLQGSAEAFF

D gene: TRBD2
J gene: TRBJ2-1
clone size: few
V gene: TRBV7-3
CDR3 DNA: TGTGCCAGCAGCTTAGGCGCGGGAGTCTCCTACAATGAGCAGTTCTTC
CDR3 protein: CASSLGAGVSYNEQFF

D gene: .
J gene: TRBJ1-4
clone size: .
V gene: TRBV30
CDR3 DNA: TGTGCCTGGGAAGACAGCGTGAATGAAAAACTGTTTTTT
CDR3 protein: CAWEDSVNEKLFF

D gene: .
J gene: TRBJ2-7
clone size: few
V gene: TRBV5-1
CDR3 DNA: TGCGCCAGCAGCTTGGCCCCACCGGCCTACGAGCAGTACTTC
CDR3 protein: CASSLAPPAYEQYF

D gene: TRBD1
J gene: TRBJ2-1
clone size: few
V gene: TRBV6-6
CDR3 DNA: TGTGCCAGCACTCCGGGACAGGGCCGCAATGAGCAGTTCTTC
CDR3 protein: CASTPGQGRNEQFF

D gene: .
J gene: TRBJ2-3
clone size: .
V gene: TRBV19
CDR3 DNA: TGTGCCAGTAGTATTGTCTTTCCCCCAGATACGCAGTATTTT
CDR3 protein: CASSIVFPPDTQYF